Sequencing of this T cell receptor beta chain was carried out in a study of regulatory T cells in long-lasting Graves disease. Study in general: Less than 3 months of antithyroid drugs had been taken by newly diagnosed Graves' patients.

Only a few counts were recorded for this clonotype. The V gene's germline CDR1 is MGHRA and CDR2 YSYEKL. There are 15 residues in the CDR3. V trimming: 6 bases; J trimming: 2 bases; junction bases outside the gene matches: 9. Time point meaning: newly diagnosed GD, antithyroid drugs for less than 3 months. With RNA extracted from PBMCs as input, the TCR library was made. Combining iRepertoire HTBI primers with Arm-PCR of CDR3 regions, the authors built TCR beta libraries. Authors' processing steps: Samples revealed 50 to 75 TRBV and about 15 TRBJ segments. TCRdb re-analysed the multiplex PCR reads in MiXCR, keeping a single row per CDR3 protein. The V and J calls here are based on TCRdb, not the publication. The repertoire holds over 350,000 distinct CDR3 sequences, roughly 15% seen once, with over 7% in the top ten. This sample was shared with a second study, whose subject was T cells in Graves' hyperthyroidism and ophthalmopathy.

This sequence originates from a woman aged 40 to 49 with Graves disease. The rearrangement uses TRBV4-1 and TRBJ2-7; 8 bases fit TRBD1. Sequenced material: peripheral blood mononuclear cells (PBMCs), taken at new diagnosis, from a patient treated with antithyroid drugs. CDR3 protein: CASSIGQGGTYEQYF. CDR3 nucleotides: TGCGCCAGCAGTATCGGACAGGGAGGTACCTACGAGCAGTACTTC.